Below, one TCR beta chain is given with its context. This sample stems from a study of blood T cell repertoires in COVID-19. Turning to the study itself: Sites in the United States, Italy and Spain provided acute and convalescent COVID-19 samples. In each case, the material was cDNA or gDNA derived from T cells, B-cell-depleted T cells, or PBMCs.

As originally analysed: Amplification from reference gene primers served as the basis for estimated nucleated cell counts. Generated by immunoSEQ multiplex PCR, the TCRdb table keeps only in-frame clones and is missing some. That table gives V, J and clone size, and the DNA gave D and trimming. The repertoire consists of around 370,000 clones, with around 91% occurring once and the leading ten covering 2.5% to 4%. J gave up 9 bases and V 3 bases, and 7 bases lay outside the gene matches. This CDR3 is built from 16 residues. CDR1 and CDR2 from the germline V gene are KGHSH and LQKENI. This receptor was obtained from a woman in her late teens or twenties who had recovered from COVID-19. The chain links TRBV18 to TRBJ2-1, with 14 positions matching TRBD2. The sample consisted of peripheral blood. The CDR3 loop is CASSPTGTSGSPEQFF. CDR3 DNA: TGTGCCAGCTCACCTACCGGGACTAGCGGGAGCCCTGAGCAGTTCTTC.